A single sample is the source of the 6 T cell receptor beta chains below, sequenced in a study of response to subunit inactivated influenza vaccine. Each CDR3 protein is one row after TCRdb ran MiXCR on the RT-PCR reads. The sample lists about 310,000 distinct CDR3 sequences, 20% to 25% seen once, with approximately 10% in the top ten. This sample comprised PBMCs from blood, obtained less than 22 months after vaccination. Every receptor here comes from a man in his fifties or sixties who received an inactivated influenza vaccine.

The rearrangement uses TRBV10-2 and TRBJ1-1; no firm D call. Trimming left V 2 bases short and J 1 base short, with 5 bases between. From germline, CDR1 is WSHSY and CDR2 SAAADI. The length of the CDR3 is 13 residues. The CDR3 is CASSETWNTEAFF. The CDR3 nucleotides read TGCGCCAGCAGTGAGACATGGAACACTGAAGCTTTCTTT.

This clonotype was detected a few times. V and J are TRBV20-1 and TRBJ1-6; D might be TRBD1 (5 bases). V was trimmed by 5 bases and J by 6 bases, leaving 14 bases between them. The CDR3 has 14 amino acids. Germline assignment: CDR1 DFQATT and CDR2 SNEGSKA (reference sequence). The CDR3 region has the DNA TGCAGTGCTCAAACGGGGACCTCTAATTCACCCCTCCACTTT. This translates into CSAQTGTSNSPLHF.

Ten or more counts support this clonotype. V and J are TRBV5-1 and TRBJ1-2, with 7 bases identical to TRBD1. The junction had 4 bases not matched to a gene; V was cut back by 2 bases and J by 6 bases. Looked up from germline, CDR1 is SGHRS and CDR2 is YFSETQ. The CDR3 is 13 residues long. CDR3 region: CASSFGQAHGYTF. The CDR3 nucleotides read TGCGCCAGCAGCTTCGGACAGGCACATGGCTACACCTTC.

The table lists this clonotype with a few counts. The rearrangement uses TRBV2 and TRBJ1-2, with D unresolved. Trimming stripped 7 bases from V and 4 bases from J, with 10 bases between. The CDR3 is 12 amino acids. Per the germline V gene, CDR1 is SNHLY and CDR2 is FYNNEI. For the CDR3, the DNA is TGTGCCAGCATTGAGGTCGGCTATGGCTACACCTTC. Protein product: CASIEVGYGYTF.

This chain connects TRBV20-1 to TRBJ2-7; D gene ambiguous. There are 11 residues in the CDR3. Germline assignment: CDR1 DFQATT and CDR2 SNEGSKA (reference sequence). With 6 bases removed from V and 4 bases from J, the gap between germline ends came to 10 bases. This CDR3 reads CSASGRYEQYF. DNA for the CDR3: TGCAGTGCGTCTGGGCGGTACGAGCAGTACTTC.

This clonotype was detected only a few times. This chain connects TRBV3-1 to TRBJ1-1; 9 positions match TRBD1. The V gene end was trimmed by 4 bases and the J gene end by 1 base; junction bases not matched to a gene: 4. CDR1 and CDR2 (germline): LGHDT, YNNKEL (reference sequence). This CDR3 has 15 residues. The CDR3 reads CASSRMGQGNTEAFF. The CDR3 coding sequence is TGTGCCAGCAGCCGAATGGGACAGGGGAACACTGAAGCTTTCTTT.